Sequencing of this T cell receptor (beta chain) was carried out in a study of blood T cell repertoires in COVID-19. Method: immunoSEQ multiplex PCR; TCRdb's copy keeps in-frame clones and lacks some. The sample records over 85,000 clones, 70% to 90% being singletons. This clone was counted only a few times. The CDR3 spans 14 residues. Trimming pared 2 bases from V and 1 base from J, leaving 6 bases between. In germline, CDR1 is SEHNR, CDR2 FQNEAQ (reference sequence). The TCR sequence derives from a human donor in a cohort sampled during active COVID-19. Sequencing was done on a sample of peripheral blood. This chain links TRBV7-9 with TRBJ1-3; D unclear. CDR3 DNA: TGTGCCAGCAGCTTACAGGCTTCTGGAAACACCATATATTTT. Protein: CASSLQASGNTIYF.